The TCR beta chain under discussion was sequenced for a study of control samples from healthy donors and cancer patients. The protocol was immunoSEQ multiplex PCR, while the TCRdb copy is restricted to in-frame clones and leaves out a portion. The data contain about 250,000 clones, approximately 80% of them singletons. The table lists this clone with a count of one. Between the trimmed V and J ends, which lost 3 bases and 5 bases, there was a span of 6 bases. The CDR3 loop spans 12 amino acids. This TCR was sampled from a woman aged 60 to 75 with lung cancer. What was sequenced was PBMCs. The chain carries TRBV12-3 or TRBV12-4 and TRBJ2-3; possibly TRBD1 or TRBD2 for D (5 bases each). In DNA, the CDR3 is TGTGCCAGCAGTTTTGGGGGAGATACGCAGTATTTT. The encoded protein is CASSFGGDTQYF.